A single sample is the source of the 5 T cell receptor beta chains below, sequenced in a study of blood T cell repertoires in COVID-19. Here immunoSEQ multiplex PCR was the method, and the copy in TCRdb shows in-frame clones only, minus some. The sample includes some 250,000 clones, 85% to 90% seen only once; the top ten take around 10%. The sequenced material came from PBMCs or T cells enriched from blood (not recorded which). Source of these receptors: a man aged 40-55 years who had recovered from COVID-19.

The V call is TRBV18, the J call TRBJ1-1; 8 bases fit TRBD1. The V gene end was trimmed by 2 bases and the J gene end by 0 bases; junction bases not matched to a gene: 5. The CDR3 loop spans 16 amino acids. Germline CDR1 is KGHSH and CDR2 is LQKENI. CDR3 in amino acids: CASSPGQGTLNTEAFF. CDR3 nucleotide sequence: TGTGCCAGCTCACCAGGACAGGGAACACTGAACACTGAAGCTTTCTTT.

The chain employs TRBV6-5 and TRBJ1-5, with 7 bases aligning to TRBD1. The germline gives CDR1 MNHEY, CDR2 SVGAGI. Trimming removed 6 bases from V and 6 bases from J; junction bases left unmatched: 11. The CDR3 sequence is 15 residues long. The CDR3 protein is CASRHRGSVTQPQHF. CDR3 DNA sequence: TGTGCCAGCAGACACAGGGGATCCGTAACTCAGCCCCAGCATTTT.

The chain recombines TRBV28 with TRBJ2-7, with TRBD2 matching 8 bases. The CDR3 extends over 17 amino acids. V was pared by 4 bases and J by 5 bases, with 16 bases of the junction left unmatched. Germline CDR1 reads MDHEN; CDR2 reads SYDVKM. CDR3 region: CASSSARLEREFNEQYF. The CDR3 DNA follows: TGTGCCAGCAGTTCCGCCCGGTTGGAGCGGGAGTTCAACGAGCAGTACTTC.

V is TRBV20-1 and J is TRBJ2-5; 7 bases match TRBD1. Germline trimming cut 3 bases from V and 5 bases from J; bases unmatched to any gene: 12. Germline V gene sequence: CDR1 DFQATT, CDR2 SNEGSKA (reference sequence). The CDR3 runs 15 residues. CDR3 residues: CSASHPRGMEETQYF. The CDR3 DNA reads TGCAGTGCTAGTCATCCCAGGGGGATGGAGGAGACCCAGTACTTC.

The CDR3 coding sequence is TGTGCCAGCAGTACCCTACTAGCGGCCTCCTACGAGCAGTACTTC. Residues: CASSTLLAASYEQYF. This chain uses TRBV6-5 with TRBJ2-7; 8 nucleotides line up with TRBD2. Germline V gene sequence: CDR1 MNHEY, CDR2 SVGAGI. The CDR3 sequence is 15 residues long. V dropped 5 bases and J dropped 0; count of bases not matched to a gene: 6.